This entry lists 12 T cell receptor beta chains sequenced from one sample in a study of shared clonotypes between healthy human individuals. Profiling relied on immunoSEQ multiplex PCR, and the TCRdb table lists in-frame clones only, not all of them. The sample records 980,000 or so clones, 76% being singletons. Input material: memory CD4+ T cells sorted from blood. Subset reported: CD45RA-negative fraction. These receptors originate from a man between 18 and 29 years old in good health.

This clone came up a few times. The J gene is TRBJ2-2, the V gene TRBV5-1; no clear D. The CDR3 extends over 14 amino acids. Germline CDR1 is SGHRS and CDR2 is YFSETQ. V dropped 7 bases and J dropped 0 bases, with 10 bases sitting between them. DNA of the CDR3: TGCGCCAGCCGCCCGCCCTCGAACACCGGGGAGCTGTTTTTT. Its protein is CASRPPSNTGELFF. Full variable domain (outside the CDR3, taken from reference TRBV5-1 and TRBJ2-2): KAGVTQTPRYLIKTRGQQVTLSCSPISGHRSVSWYQQTPGQGLQFLFEYFSETQRNKGNFPGRFSGRQFSNSRSEMNVSTLELGDSALYLCASRPPSNTGELFFGEGSRLTVL.

This clone was seen only a few times. This chain joins TRBV18 and TRBJ2-2, with 7 bases aligning to TRBD1. CDR3 length equals 15 residues. With V trimmed by 6 bases and J by 1 base, 5 bases remained unmatched. Germline V CDR1 and CDR2: KGHSH, LQKENI. The CDR3 spells CASSLDRVNTGELFF. In DNA form, the CDR3 reads TGTGCCAGCTCCCTCGACAGGGTGAACACCGGGGAGCTGTTTTTT.

The chain uses TRBV5-1 and TRBJ1-1; TRBD1 is a possible D gene (5 bases). Deletions cut 1 base from V and 4 bases from J, with 17 bases between. Germline V gives CDR1 SGHRS, CDR2 YFSETQ. This CDR3 contains 16 residues. CDR3 bases: TGCGCCAGCAGCTTGCCTCCCCATGGGGCGGTCACTGAAGCTTTCTTT. Translating gives CASSLPPHGAVTEAFF.

The chain links TRBV7-2 to TRBJ2-1, with 8 bases fitting TRBD2. Germline-derived CDR1 and CDR2 are SGHTA and FQGNSA. The CDR3 is made up of 15 amino acids. The V segment lost 6 bases and the J segment 15 bases; nucleotides outside the gene matches: 19. The CDR3 is CASRKTGLGAGVRFF. The CDR3 nucleotides are TGTGCCAGCAGGAAAACAGGGCTCGGAGCGGGAGTTCGGTTCTTC.

The chain has TRBV7-3 and TRBJ2-1; 12 positions match TRBD2. The CDR3 runs 16 residues. The J segment lost 9 bases and the V segment lost 5 bases, leaving 11 bases of the junction unmatched. From germline, CDR1 is SGHTA and CDR2 FQGTGA. Here the CDR3 reads CASSRTTSGGISEQFF. CDR3 bases: TGTGCCAGCAGCCGCACGACTAGCGGGGGCATCAGTGAGCAGTTCTTC. Filled out from reference TRBV7-3 and TRBJ2-1, the complete variable domain reads GAGVSQTPSNKVTEKGKYVELRCDPISGHTALYWYRQSLGQGPEFLIYFQGTGAADDSGLPNDRFFAVRPEGSVSTLKIQRTERGDSAVYLCASSRTTSGGISEQFFGPGTRLTVL.

This chain links TRBV21-1 with TRBJ1-6. TRBV21-1 counts as a pseudogene. CDR3 length equals 17 residues. Here the CDR3 DNA reads TGTGCCAGCAGCAAAGCGCTTCGGGGGATTAGGGATTCACCCCTCCACTTT. It is translated as CASSKALRGIRDSPLHF.

This clone has at least ten counts. The J gene is TRBJ1-1, the V gene TRBV7-3; D gene ambiguous. This CDR3 has 15 amino acids. Germline values: CDR1 SGHTA, CDR2 FQGTGA. V lost 5 bases to trimming and J lost 6 bases, with 19 bases between them. CDR3 sequence reads: CASSPRDLPYSEAFF. The CDR3 bases are TGTGCCAGCAGCCCCAGAGATCTTCCCTACTCTGAAGCTTTCTTT. Complete variable domain (other parts from reference TRBV7-3 and TRBJ1-1): GAGVSQTPSNKVTEKGKYVELRCDPISGHTALYWYRQSLGQGPEFLIYFQGTGAADDSGLPNDRFFAVRPEGSVSTLKIQRTERGDSAVYLCASSPRDLPYSEAFFGQGTRLTVV.

The genes are TRBV7-2 and TRBJ1-6, with D possibly TRBD1 on 5 matching bases. CDR1 SGHTA and CDR2 FQGNSA come from the germline V gene. CDR3 length: 15 residues. Trimming removed 5 bases at V and 7 bases at J, with 15 bases between. The CDR3 spells CASSPQGANNSPLHF. The DNA of the CDR3 is TGTGCCAGCAGCCCCCAGGGAGCTAACAATTCACCCCTCCACTTT.

This chain connects TRBV11-2 to TRBJ2-5; 10 nucleotides agree with TRBD2. V was pared by 5 bases and J by 5 bases, with 14 bases of the junction left unmatched. The CDR3 runs 17 residues. Looked up from germline, CDR1 is SGHAT and CDR2 is FQNNGV. The CDR3 region is CASSQGAGGKAGETQYF. DNA for the CDR3: TGTGCCAGCAGCCAGGGAGCGGGAGGGAAAGCCGGGGAGACCCAGTACTTC.

This chain connects TRBV10-1 to TRBJ1-1; perhaps TRBD1 as D (5 bases). CDR3 length equals 15 residues. Germline values: CDR1 WNHNN, CDR2 SYGVQD (reference sequence). The V end was cut by 6 bases, the J end by 2 bases, with 16 bases between. The CDR3 sequence is CASSHSSGQNTEAFF. CDR3 nucleotides: TGCGCCAGCAGCCACTCGTCAGGGCAAAACACTGAAGCTTTCTTT.

CDR3 nucleotide sequence: TGCGCCAGCAGCCCGGCCCCGAACACTGAAGCTTTCTTT. Amino acid sequence: CASSPAPNTEAFF. The chain is built from TRBV4-1 and TRBJ1-1; no clear D gene. Germline V gene data show CDR1 as MGHRA and CDR2 as YSYEKL. The V gene lost 4 bases and the J gene lost 1 base, with 7 bases spanning the gap. The CDR3 loop spans 13 amino acids.

This chain links TRBV13 with TRBJ2-6; D gene ambiguous. Germline V gives CDR1 PRHDT, CDR2 FYEKMQ (reference sequence). The CDR3 contains 15 residues. V was cut by 0 bases and J by 1 base, with 4 bases left in between. CDR3 bases: TGTGCCAGCAGCTTAGGAGGGTCTGGGGCCAACGTCCTGACTTTC. Protein product: CASSLGGSGANVLTF.